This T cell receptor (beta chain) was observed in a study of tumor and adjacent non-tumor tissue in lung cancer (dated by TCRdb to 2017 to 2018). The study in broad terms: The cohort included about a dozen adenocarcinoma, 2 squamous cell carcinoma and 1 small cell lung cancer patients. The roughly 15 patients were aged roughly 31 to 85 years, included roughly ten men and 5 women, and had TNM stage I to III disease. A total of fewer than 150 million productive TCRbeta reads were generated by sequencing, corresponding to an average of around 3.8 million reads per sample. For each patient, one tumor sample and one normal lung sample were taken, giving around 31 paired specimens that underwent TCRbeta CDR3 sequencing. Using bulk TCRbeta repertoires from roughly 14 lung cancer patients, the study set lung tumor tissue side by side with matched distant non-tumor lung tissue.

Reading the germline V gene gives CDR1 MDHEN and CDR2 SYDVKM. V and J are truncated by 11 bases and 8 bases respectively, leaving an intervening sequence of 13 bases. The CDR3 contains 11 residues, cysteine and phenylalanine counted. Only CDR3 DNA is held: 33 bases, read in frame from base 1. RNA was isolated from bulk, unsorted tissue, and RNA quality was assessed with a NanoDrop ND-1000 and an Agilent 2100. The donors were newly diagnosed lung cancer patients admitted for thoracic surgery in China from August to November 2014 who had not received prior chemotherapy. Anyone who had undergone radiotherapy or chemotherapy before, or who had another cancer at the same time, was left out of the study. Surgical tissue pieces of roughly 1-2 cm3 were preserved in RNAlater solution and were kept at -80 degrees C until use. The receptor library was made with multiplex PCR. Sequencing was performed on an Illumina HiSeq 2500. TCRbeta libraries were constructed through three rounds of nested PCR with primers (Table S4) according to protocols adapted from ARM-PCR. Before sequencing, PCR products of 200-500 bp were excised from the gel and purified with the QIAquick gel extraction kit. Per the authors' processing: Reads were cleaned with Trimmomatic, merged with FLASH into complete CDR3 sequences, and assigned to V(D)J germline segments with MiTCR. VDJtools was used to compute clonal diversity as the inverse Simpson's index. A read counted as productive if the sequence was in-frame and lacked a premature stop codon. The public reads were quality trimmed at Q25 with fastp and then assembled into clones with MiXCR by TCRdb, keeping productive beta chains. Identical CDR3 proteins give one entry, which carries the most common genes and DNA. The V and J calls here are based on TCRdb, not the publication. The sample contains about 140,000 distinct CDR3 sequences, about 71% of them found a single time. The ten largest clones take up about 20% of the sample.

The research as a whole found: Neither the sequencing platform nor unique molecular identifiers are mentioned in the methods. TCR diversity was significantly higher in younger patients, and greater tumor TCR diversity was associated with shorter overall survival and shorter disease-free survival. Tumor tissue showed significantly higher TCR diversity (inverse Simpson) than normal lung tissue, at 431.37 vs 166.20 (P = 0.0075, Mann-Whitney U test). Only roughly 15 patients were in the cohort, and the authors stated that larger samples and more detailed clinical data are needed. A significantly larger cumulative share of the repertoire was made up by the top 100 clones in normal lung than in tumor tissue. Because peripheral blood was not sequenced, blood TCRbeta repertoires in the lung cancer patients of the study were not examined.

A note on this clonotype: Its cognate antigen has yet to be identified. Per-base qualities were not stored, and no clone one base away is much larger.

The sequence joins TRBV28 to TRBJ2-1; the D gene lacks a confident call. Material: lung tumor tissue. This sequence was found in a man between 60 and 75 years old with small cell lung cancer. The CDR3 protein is CAVTAIDEQFF. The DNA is TGTGCCGTCACGGCCATCGATGAGCAGTTCTTC.